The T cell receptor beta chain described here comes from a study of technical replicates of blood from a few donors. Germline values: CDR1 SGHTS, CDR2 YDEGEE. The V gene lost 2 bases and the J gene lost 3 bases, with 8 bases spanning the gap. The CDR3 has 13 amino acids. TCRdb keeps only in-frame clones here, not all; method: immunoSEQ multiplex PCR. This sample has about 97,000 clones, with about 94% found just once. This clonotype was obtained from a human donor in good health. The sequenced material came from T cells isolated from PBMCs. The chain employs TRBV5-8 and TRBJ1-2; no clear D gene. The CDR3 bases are TGTGCCAGCAGCTTCCGGGGAGACTATGGCTACACCTTC. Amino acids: CASSFRGDYGYTF.